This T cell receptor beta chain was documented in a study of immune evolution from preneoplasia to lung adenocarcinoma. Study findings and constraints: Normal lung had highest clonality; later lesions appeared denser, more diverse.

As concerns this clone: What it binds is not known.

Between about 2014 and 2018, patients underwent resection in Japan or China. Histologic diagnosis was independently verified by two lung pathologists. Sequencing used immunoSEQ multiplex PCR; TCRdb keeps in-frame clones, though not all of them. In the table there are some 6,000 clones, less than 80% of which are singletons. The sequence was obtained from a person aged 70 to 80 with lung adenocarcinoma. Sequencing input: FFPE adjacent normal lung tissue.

This CDR3 is CASSLGLAGASNTGELFF. CDR3 nucleotide sequence: TGTGCCAGCAGCCTCGGACTAGCGGGGGCCTCGAACACCGGGGAGCTGTTTTTT. The rearrangement links TRBV9 to TRBJ2-2; 13 bases map to TRBD2. This CDR3 region has 18 residues. J was trimmed by 0 bases and V by 4 bases; bases with no gene match: 6. The germline V gene encodes CDR1 SGDLS and CDR2 YYNGEE. The full variable domain, completed using reference TRBV9 and TRBJ2-2, is DSGVTQTPKHLITATGQRVTLRCSPRSGDLSVYWYQQSLDQGLQFLIQYYNGEERAKGNILERFSAQQFPDLHSELNLSSLELGDSALYFCASSLGLAGASNTGELFFGEGSRLTVL.